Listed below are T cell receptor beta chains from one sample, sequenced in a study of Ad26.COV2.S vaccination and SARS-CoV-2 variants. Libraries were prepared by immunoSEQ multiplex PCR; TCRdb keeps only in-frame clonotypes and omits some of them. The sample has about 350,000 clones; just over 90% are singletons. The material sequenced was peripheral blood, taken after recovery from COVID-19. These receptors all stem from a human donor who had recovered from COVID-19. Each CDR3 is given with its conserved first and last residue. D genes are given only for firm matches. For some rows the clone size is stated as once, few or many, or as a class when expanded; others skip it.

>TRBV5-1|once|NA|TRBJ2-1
CASSLDPGQPRVNEQFF
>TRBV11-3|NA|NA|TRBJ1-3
CASSLGRPGNTIYF
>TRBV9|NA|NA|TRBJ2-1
CASSRGSYNEQFF
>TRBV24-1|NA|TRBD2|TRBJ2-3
CATSDLSGGAPDTQYF
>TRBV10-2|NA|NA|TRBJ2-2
CASSDRGGAGAGELFF
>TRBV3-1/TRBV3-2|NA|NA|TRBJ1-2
CASSPSGVALGGYTF
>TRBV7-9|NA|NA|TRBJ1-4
CASSHSNEKLFF
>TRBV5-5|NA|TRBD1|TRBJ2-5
CASSSSGTGVETQYF
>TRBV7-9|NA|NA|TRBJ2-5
CASSPRQVPQETQYF
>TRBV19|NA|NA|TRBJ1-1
CASSIEPGRNTEAFF
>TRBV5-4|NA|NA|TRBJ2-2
CASSLVSFPGELFF